This T cell receptor (beta chain) was sequenced during a study of blood T cell repertoires in COVID-19. On the study more broadly: Material from acute and convalescent COVID-19 was sourced from the United States, Italy and Spain. PBMCs, B-cell-depleted T cells, or T cells were the source of the cDNA or gDNA that made up the material.

The CDR3 length is 16 residues. Germline-derived CDR1 and CDR2 are SGHNT and YENEEA. V shed 5 bases and J 6 bases; nucleotides not matched to a gene: 7. Per the original data handling: By means of reference gene primer amplification, nucleated cell counts were estimated. Clones were sequenced by immunoSEQ multiplex PCR, and TCRdb holds only the in-frame ones, with some missing. The DNA was the basis for D and trimming; V, J and clone size are from that table. The repertoire has about 24,000 clones, approximately 86% of them found once; the top ten carry about a sixth. Sequencing used peripheral blood. The source of this sequence is a human donor with acute or convalescent COVID-19. The donor label of this sample is uncertain. The chain is built from TRBV11-3 and TRBJ2-2; 12 positions match TRBD2. For the CDR3, the DNA is TGTGCCAGCAGCCCCCGGACTAGCGGGACCGCCGGGGAGCTGTTTTTT. Protein product: CASSPRTSGTAGELFF.